The 9 T cell receptor beta chains reported below all come from one sample, sequenced in a study of blood T cells in healthy people across ages. The second PCR ran roughly 6 to 11 cycles with a sample-barcoded 5' primer and J-beta primers. One entry per CDR3 protein results from TCRdb running MiXCR on the 5' RACE reads. The sample carries 1.5 million to 2 million distinct CDR3 sequences, roughly 52% recorded once. Sequencing input: blood. The source of these receptors is a woman in her forties in good health.

The rearrangement uses TRBV20-1 and TRBJ2-5; 7 positions agree with TRBD1. Losses at the gene ends were 6 bases for V and 3 bases for J; bases not matched to a gene: 10. The CDR3 is made up of 14 amino acids. Per the germline V gene, CDR1 is DFQATT and CDR2 is SNEGSKA (reference sequence). The CDR3 loop reads CSAKIRGQEETQYF. CDR3 nucleotide sequence: TGCAGTGCCAAGATACGAGGACAGGAAGAGACCCAGTACTTC.

There are a few counts of this clonotype. The chain carries TRBV13 and TRBJ1-5; tentatively, D is TRBD1 (5 bases). This CDR3 has 14 residues. Germline lookup yields CDR1 PRHDT and CDR2 FYEKMQ (reference sequence). V was clipped by 5 bases and J by 7 bases, with 15 bases between them. DNA for the CDR3: TGTGCCAGCAGCGTCGGACAAGGGCCCCAGCCCCAGCATTTT. Translating it yields CASSVGQGPQPQHF.

This chain joins TRBV2 and TRBJ1-5; the D gene is possibly TRBD1 (6 bases). This CDR3 contains 13 residues. Germline assignment: CDR1 SNHLY and CDR2 FYNNEI. Trimming left V 5 bases short and J 6 bases short, with 11 bases between. The CDR3 bases are TGTGCCAGCAGTTCCGGGACATTTCAGCCCCAGCATTTT. Its translation is CASSSGTFQPQHF.

The chain joins TRBV6-6 to TRBJ2-2; 7 nucleotides line up with TRBD2. This CDR3 spans 15 amino acids. The trim removed 2 bases at V and 0 bases at J, leaving 0 bases unmatched. Germline V lookup: CDR1 MNHNY, CDR2 SVGAGI (reference sequence). DNA of the CDR3: TGTGCCAGCAGTTACCGGGGGGCGAACACCGGGGAGCTGTTTTTT. Protein: CASSYRGANTGELFF.

The J gene is TRBJ1-4, the V gene TRBV20-1; 8 nucleotides align to TRBD1. V shed 8 bases and J 8 bases; nucleotides not matched to a gene: 13. The CDR3 length is 14 residues. The germline gives CDR1 DFQATT, CDR2 SNEGSKA (reference sequence). CDR3 residues: CSTLAGQGGEKLFF. In DNA, the CDR3 is TGCAGTACGCTTGCAGGACAGGGTGGAGAAAAACTGTTTTTT.

CDR3 nucleotides: TGTGCCAGCAGGGAAGCGAACACCGGGGAGCTGTTTTTT. This encodes CASREANTGELFF. V and J are TRBV12-3 or TRBV12-4 and TRBJ2-2; D gene unclear. The CDR3 runs 13 residues. V was shortened by 6 bases and J by 0 bases, with 5 bases between the two germline ends.

There are a few counts of this clonotype. This rearrangement joins TRBV6-2 or TRBV6-3 to TRBJ2-7, with 7 nucleotides matching TRBD1. CDR3 size: 13 residues. Germline CDR1 and CDR2: MNHEY and SVGEGT. V lost 6 bases to trimming and J lost 5 bases; unmatched junction nucleotides: 7. CDR3 DNA: TGTGCCAGCAGAAGACAGGGTTACGACGAGCAGTACTTC. It specifies CASRRQGYDEQYF.

The V and J genes are TRBV2 and TRBJ2-1; maybe TRBD1 (5 bases). CDR3 length equals 15 residues. Deletions cut 7 bases from V and 0 bases from J, with 13 bases between. Germline V lookup: CDR1 SNHLY, CDR2 FYNNEI. The CDR3 sequence is CASNKGAISYNEQFF. The CDR3 nucleotides are TGTGCCAGCAATAAAGGGGCCATCTCCTACAATGAGCAGTTCTTC.

This clonotype has more than one count but fewer than ten. The DNA for the CDR3 is TGTGCCACCAGTGATCGGACAGGGATGCAAGAGACCCAGTACTTC. Protein product: CATSDRTGMQETQYF. This chain connects TRBV24-1 to TRBJ2-5, with 8 positions matching TRBD1. The V gene's germline CDR1 is KGHDR and CDR2 SFDVKD. This CDR3 comprises 15 residues. The V and J ends lost 3 bases and 2 bases, in that order; junction bases with no gene match: 4.